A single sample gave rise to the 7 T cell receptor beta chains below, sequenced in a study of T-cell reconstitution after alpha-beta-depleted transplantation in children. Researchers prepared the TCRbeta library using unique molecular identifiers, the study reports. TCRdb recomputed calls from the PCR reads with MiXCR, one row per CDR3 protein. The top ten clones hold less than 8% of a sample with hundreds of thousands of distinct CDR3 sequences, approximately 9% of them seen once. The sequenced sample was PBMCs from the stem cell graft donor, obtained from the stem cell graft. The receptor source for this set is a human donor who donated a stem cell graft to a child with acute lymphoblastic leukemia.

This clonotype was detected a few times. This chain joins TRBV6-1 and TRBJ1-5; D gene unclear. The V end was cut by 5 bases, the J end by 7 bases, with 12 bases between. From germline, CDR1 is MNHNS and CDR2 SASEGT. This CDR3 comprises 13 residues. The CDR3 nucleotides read TGTGCCAGCAGTAAAAACACGGGGCAGCCCCAGCATTTT. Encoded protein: CASSKNTGQPQHF.

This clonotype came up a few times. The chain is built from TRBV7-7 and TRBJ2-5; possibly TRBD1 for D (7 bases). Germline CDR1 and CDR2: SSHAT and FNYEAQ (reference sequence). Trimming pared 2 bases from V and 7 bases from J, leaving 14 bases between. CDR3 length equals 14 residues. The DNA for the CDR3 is TGTGCCAGCAGCTTAACTGGGCAGGGGGGGACCCAGTACTTC. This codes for CASSLTGQGGTQYF.

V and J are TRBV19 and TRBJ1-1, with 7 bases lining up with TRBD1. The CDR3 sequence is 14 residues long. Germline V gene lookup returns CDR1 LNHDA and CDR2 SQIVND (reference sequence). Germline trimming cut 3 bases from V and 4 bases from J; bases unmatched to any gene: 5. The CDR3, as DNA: TGTGCCAGTAGTATTGAGGGGGCGCGCACTGAAGCTTTCTTT. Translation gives CASSIEGARTEAFF.

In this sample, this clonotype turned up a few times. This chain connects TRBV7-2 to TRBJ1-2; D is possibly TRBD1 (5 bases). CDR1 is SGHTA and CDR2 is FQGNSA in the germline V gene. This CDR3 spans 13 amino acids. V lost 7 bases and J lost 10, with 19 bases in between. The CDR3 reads CASNQLTGGDYTF. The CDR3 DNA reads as TGTGCCAGCAATCAACTCACCGGAGGGGACTACACCTTC.

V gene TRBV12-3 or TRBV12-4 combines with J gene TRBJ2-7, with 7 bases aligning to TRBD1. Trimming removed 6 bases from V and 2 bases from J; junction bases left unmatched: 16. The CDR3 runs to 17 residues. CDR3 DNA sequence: TGTGCCAGCAGCCCTTACTACGGGACAGAGGGAGCCTACGAGCAGTACTTC. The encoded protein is CASSPYYGTEGAYEQYF.

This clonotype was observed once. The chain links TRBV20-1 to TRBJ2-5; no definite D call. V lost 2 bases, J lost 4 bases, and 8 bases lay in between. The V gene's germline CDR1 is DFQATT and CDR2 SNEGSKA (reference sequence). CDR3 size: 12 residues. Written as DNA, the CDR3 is TGCAGTGCTAGATCCGGGTCAGAGACCCAGTACTTC. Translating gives CSARSGSETQYF.

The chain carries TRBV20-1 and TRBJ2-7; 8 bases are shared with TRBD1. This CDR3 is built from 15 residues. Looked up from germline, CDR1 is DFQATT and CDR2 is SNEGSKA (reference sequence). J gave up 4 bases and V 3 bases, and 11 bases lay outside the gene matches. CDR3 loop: CSASSSRTGRYEQYF. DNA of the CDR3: TGCAGTGCTAGTTCGTCCAGGACAGGGCGGTACGAGCAGTACTTC.